This is a list of T cell receptor beta chains from one sample in a study of blood T cell repertoires in COVID-19. Sequencing used immunoSEQ multiplex PCR; TCRdb keeps in-frame clones, though not all of them. The sample includes about 95,000 clones, roughly 90% of them seen just once. The sample was peripheral blood. Receptors originate from a man aged 50-60 years with COVID-19, enrolled during active disease. The CDR3 runs from the conserved cysteine through the conserved F or W. D genes are given only for firm matches. Rows give clone size only sometimes, using once, few, many, or a class for an expanded clone.

clone_size: -
cdr3_length: 13
j_call: TRBJ1-6
d_call: -
v_call: TRBV7-2
cdr3_nt: TGTGCCAGCAGCGCACAGGGTGGTTCACCCCTCCACTTT
cdr3_aa: CASSAQGGSPLHF

clone_size: -
cdr3_length: 16
j_call: TRBJ1-5
d_call: -
v_call: TRBV27
cdr3_nt: TGTGCCAGCAGAGCCCGGGTGACAGGCGTCGGGCAGCCCCAGCATTTT
cdr3_aa: CASRARVTGVGQPQHF

clone_size: few
cdr3_length: 14
j_call: TRBJ1-2
d_call: -
v_call: TRBV2
cdr3_nt: TGTGCCAGCAGTGAAGGCAGGGCGAACTATGGCTACACCTTC
cdr3_aa: CASSEGRANYGYTF

clone_size: -
cdr3_length: 13
j_call: TRBJ1-2
d_call: TRBD1
v_call: TRBV4-1
cdr3_nt: TGCGCCAGCAGCCAGACAGGGCTCGGTGGCTACACCTTC
cdr3_aa: CASSQTGLGGYTF

clone_size: -
cdr3_length: 15
j_call: TRBJ1-2
d_call: TRBD1
v_call: TRBV3-1/TRBV3-2
cdr3_nt: TGTGCCAGCAGCCAAGTAGCACAGGGGAGGCATGGCTACACCTTC
cdr3_aa: CASSQVAQGRHGYTF

clone_size: -
cdr3_length: 13
j_call: TRBJ2-7
d_call: TRBD1
v_call: TRBV19
cdr3_nt: TGTGCCAGTATTCAGGGGGACTCCTACGAGCAGTACTTC
cdr3_aa: CASIQGDSYEQYF

clone_size: -
cdr3_length: 14
j_call: TRBJ1-6
d_call: -
v_call: TRBV13
cdr3_nt: TGTGCCAGCAGCCAGGACTCTAAGGATTCACCCCTCCACTTT
cdr3_aa: CASSQDSKDSPLHF

clone_size: -
cdr3_length: 13
j_call: TRBJ2-1
d_call: TRBD2
v_call: TRBV27
cdr3_nt: TGTGCCACCGCTTGGACTAGCGGCTATGAGCAGTTCTTC
cdr3_aa: CATAWTSGYEQFF

clone_size: -
cdr3_length: 14
j_call: TRBJ1-3
d_call: -
v_call: TRBV7-6
cdr3_nt: TGTGCCAGCACCCTAAACAGGTCTGGAAACACCATATATTTT
cdr3_aa: CASTLNRSGNTIYF

clone_size: -
cdr3_length: 15
j_call: TRBJ1-4
d_call: -
v_call: TRBV28
cdr3_nt: TGTGCCAGCAGTTTATCGCAGGGGCGAAATGAAAAACTGTTTTTT
cdr3_aa: CASSLSQGRNEKLFF

clone_size: -
cdr3_length: 15
j_call: TRBJ2-5
d_call: -
v_call: TRBV15
cdr3_nt: TGTGCCACCAGCAGAGGGGGCAGGCCGGACGGGACCCAGTACTTC
cdr3_aa: CATSRGGRPDGTQYF

clone_size: -
cdr3_length: 13
j_call: TRBJ1-2
d_call: TRBD1
v_call: TRBV28
cdr3_nt: TGTGCCACCGGATGGGACAGGGGATATGGCTACACCTTC
cdr3_aa: CATGWDRGYGYTF

clone_size: -
cdr3_length: 16
j_call: TRBJ2-2
d_call: -
v_call: TRBV19
cdr3_nt: TGTGCCAGTAGAAATCGGTTGCAGGGTGTGACCGGGGAGCTGTTTTTT
cdr3_aa: CASRNRLQGVTGELFF

clone_size: -
cdr3_length: 16
j_call: TRBJ1-4
d_call: -
v_call: TRBV4-3
cdr3_nt: TGCGCCAGCAGCCAAGGAGGGAGAGGGTATAGTGAAAAACTGTTTTTT
cdr3_aa: CASSQGGRGYSEKLFF

clone_size: -
cdr3_length: 14
j_call: TRBJ2-5
d_call: -
v_call: TRBV2
cdr3_nt: TGTGCCAGCAATTCTCCGGGACATCAAGAGACCCAGTACTTC
cdr3_aa: CASNSPGHQETQYF

clone_size: -
cdr3_length: 15
j_call: TRBJ1-2
d_call: -
v_call: TRBV15
cdr3_nt: TGTGCCACCAGCAGAGAACCGGACCCTGGGGGGGGCTACACCTTC
cdr3_aa: CATSREPDPGGGYTF

clone_size: -
cdr3_length: 15
j_call: TRBJ1-5
d_call: -
v_call: TRBV5-1
cdr3_nt: TGCGCCAGCAGCCTACGTCCTGGGGGGGAGCAGCCCCAGCATTTT
cdr3_aa: CASSLRPGGEQPQHF

clone_size: -
cdr3_length: 15
j_call: TRBJ1-1
d_call: -
v_call: TRBV30
cdr3_nt: TGTGCCTGGAGTTTATTAAACAGCTTGAACACTGAAGCTTTCTTT
cdr3_aa: CAWSLLNSLNTEAFF

clone_size: -
cdr3_length: 14
j_call: TRBJ1-5
d_call: TRBD1
v_call: TRBV19
cdr3_nt: TGTGCCAGCGCCGAGACAGGGGGTAATCAGCCCCAGCATTTT
cdr3_aa: CASAETGGNQPQHF

clone_size: -
cdr3_length: 17
j_call: TRBJ2-1
d_call: -
v_call: TRBV6-2/TRBV6-3
cdr3_nt: TGTGCCAGCAGTTCAGCCACAGGGCATGGGGACCCTAATGAGCAGTTCTTC
cdr3_aa: CASSSATGHGDPNEQFF

clone_size: -
cdr3_length: 14
j_call: TRBJ1-1
d_call: TRBD1
v_call: TRBV7-8
cdr3_nt: TGTGCCAGCAGCCAACAGGGGGCCGTCACTGAAGCTTTCTTT
cdr3_aa: CASSQQGAVTEAFF

clone_size: -
cdr3_length: 13
j_call: TRBJ1-5
d_call: -
v_call: TRBV30
cdr3_nt: TGTGCCTGGAGTGTATCAGGGGTTCAGCCCCAGCATTTT
cdr3_aa: CAWSVSGVQPQHF